The T cell receptor (beta chain) described here comes from a study of memory CD4+ T cells and cytomegalovirus serostatus. Produced via immunoSEQ multiplex PCR; TCRdb's table is partial and in-frame only. Of just under 65,000 clones in the sample, 77% were seen once. For this clone: Antigen unknown.

The CDR3 is made up of 15 amino acids. The V segment lost 3 bases and the J segment 7 bases; nucleotides outside the gene matches: 10. Germline values: CDR1 SGHVS, CDR2 FQNEAQ. Single viable CD3+CD4+CD8-CD45RO+ cells were sorted as the memory CD4+ T cells. Total CD4+ T cells were enriched by CD4 positive selection. Study-wide results and limits: About two fifths of the roughly 160 known CMV-associated TCRbeta sequences appeared in CD4+ memory.

The sample taken for sequencing was memory CD4+ T cells from blood. The J gene is TRBJ1-2, the V gene TRBV7-8, with TRBD1 matching over 8 bases. The sequence was collected from an adult in good health and CMV-seronegative. The CDR3 spells CASSFQVDRVRGYTF. CDR3 in DNA: TGTGCCAGCAGCTTTCAGGTGGACAGGGTGCGTGGCTACACCTTC.